This entry lists 11 T cell receptor beta chains sequenced from one sample in a study of cytomegalovirus exposure and HLA in healthy donors. The PCR contained 60 Vbeta and 13 Jbeta primers. Clones were read by immunoSEQ multiplex PCR, and TCRdb kept only the in-frame ones, dropping some. The table records about 200,000 clones, around three quarters of them present only once. Material for sequencing was PBMCs. These receptors originate from a young man in good health and CMV-seronegative.

The genes are TRBV5-4 and TRBJ2-5; D perhaps matches TRBD1 (6 bases). V lost 4 bases, J lost 4 bases, and 20 bases lay in between. In germline, CDR1 is SGHNT, CDR2 YYREEE (reference sequence). The CDR3 consists of 16 residues. CDR3 in DNA: TGTGCCAGCAGCACAGGACAGACCAACCTAGGAGAGACCCAGTACTTC. Its translation is CASSTGQTNLGETQYF.

The V gene is TRBV10-2, the J gene TRBJ2-7; 10 bases line up with TRBD2. The CDR3 covers 15 residues. V lost 4 bases to trimming and J lost 1 base; unmatched junction nucleotides: 4. The germline gives CDR1 WSHSY, CDR2 SAAADI. The CDR3 nucleotides are TGCGCCAGCAGTGTTTCGGGACTAGCGTCCTACGAGCAGTACTTC. This sequence encodes CASSVSGLASYEQYF.

The V gene is TRBV5-4, the J gene TRBJ1-2, with 8 bases aligning to TRBD1. Germline lookup yields CDR1 SGHNT and CDR2 YYREEE (reference sequence). The CDR3 totals 18 residues. With V trimmed by 4 bases and J by 2 bases, 16 bases remained unmatched. CDR3 DNA: TGTGCCAGCAGCCCCCCTCCGGACAGGGTTCTAGGAAACTATGGCTACACCTTC. It translates to CASSPPPDRVLGNYGYTF.

The chain joins TRBV11-2 to TRBJ2-5; 7 nucleotides line up with TRBD2. CDR1 and CDR2 from the germline V gene are SGHAT and FQNNGV. After removal of 1 base from V and 6 bases from J, the junction contained 11 bases not matched to a gene. The CDR3 sequence is 16 residues long. Written as DNA, the CDR3 is TGTGCCAGCAGCTTAGTGGGGAAGGGAGGGCCGCAGACCCAGTACTTC. This codes for CASSLVGKGGPQTQYF.

This clone was recorded a few times. J is TRBJ2-2 and V is TRBV4-2; TRBD2 matches at 11 bases. This CDR3 has 16 amino acids. V lost 4 bases and J lost 3; bases outside the gene matches: 4. Per the germline V gene, CDR1 is LGHNA and CDR2 is YNFKEQ. The CDR3 nucleotides read TGTGCCAGCAGCCCCAAGACTAGCGGGGACACCGGGGAGCTGTTTTTT. This sequence encodes CASSPKTSGDTGELFF.

V and J are TRBV4-1 and TRBJ2-1; 14 bases are a match to TRBD2. The V and J ends lost 0 bases and 8 bases, in that order; junction bases with no gene match: 6. Per the germline V gene, CDR1 is MGHRA and CDR2 is YSYEKL. The CDR3 length is 17 residues. CDR3 coding DNA: TGCGCCAGCAGCCAAGAGAGACTAGCGGGAGGGCCCCATGAGCAGTTCTTC. Encoded protein: CASSQERLAGGPHEQFF.

V gene TRBV27 combines with J gene TRBJ2-7, with D possibly being TRBD2 (5 bases). Trimming stripped 5 bases from V and 2 bases from J, with 16 bases between. Looked up from germline, CDR1 is MNHEY and CDR2 is SMNVEV (reference sequence). This CDR3 is 15 amino acids long. CDR3 protein: CASSNTLGSTYEQYF. Here the CDR3 DNA reads TGTGCCAGCAGTAACACTCTGGGGAGCACCTACGAGCAGTACTTC.

The CDR3 region is CASSLATASGASYEQYF. In DNA form, the CDR3 reads TGTGCCAGCAGCTTAGCAACGGCTAGCGGGGCCTCCTACGAGCAGTACTTC. The rearrangement joins TRBV7-6 to TRBJ2-7; 9 bases map to TRBD2. There are 17 residues in the CDR3. The germline gives CDR1 SGHVS, CDR2 FNYEAQ. V gave up 0 bases and J gave up 0 bases; unmatched junction bases: 6.

This sequence joins TRBV6-6 and TRBJ2-7, with D perhaps TRBD1 (6 bases). Trimming stripped 6 bases from V and 5 bases from J, with 14 bases between. CDR3 size: 13 residues. Per germline, CDR1 MNHNY and CDR2 SVGAGI (reference sequence). Here the CDR3 DNA reads TGTGCCAGCAGCCCAAAACAGGGCAACGAGCAGTACTTC. Translating gives CASSPKQGNEQYF.

CDR3 sequence reads: CASSEWVVQGENTEAFF. The CDR3 DNA reads as TGTGCCAGCAGTGAATGGGTAGTTCAGGGGGAGAACACTGAAGCTTTCTTT. The chain combines TRBV6-1 with TRBJ1-1, with TRBD1 identical over 7 bases. Germline V CDR1 and CDR2: MNHNS, SASEGT. The CDR3 covers 17 residues. The V segment lost 2 bases and the J segment 1 base; nucleotides outside the gene matches: 10.

The chain joins TRBV18 to TRBJ1-2; TRBD1 matches 9 bases. CDR3 length: 16 residues. Per germline, CDR1 KGHSH and CDR2 LQKENI. V shed 0 bases, J shed 1 base, and the junction held 3 bases outside the gene matches. CDR3 residues: CASSPPGTGFNYGYTF. As DNA, the CDR3 is TGTGCCAGCTCACCACCGGGGACAGGGTTTAACTATGGCTACACCTTC.